Included here is one T cell receptor beta chain sequence, with context. Antigen: not known. CDR3 size: 16 residues. Germline V gene sequence: CDR1 SEHNR, CDR2 FQNEAQ (reference sequence). With 4 bases clipped from V and 3 bases from J, the junction kept 5 bases outside the gene matches. The record originates from a study of post-analysis software for immune sequencing data. Overall study findings and caveats: Five TRBV segments occurring more often in patients than controls included TRBV5-6, TRBV5-1 and TRBV20-1.

Incorporated into the TCR beta cDNA libraries were unique molecular identifiers, which served to reduce PCR and sequencing biases. When roughly 0.85 to 11 million T cells were used, they gave about 550,000 cDNA molecules. TCRdb itself ran the PCR reads through MiXCR, one entry per CDR3 protein. The sample records around 770,000 distinct CDR3 sequences, more than 45% being singletons. Sequencing was performed on blood. J is TRBJ2-7 and V is TRBV7-9, with 14 bases aligning to TRBD2. The sequence was obtained from a girl aged 10-17 years with multiple sclerosis. This CDR3 reads CASSSRLAGGNYEQYF. The DNA of the CDR3 is TGTGCCAGCAGCTCCAGACTAGCGGGAGGGAACTACGAGCAGTACTTC.